This note documents a single T cell receptor (beta chain) sequence. Its antigen is still unknown. This entry belongs to a study of CD8+ T cells in alopecia areata. Study-level information: The drug, oral tofacitinib, was given to treated patients at 5 to 10 mg twice daily.

As the sequencing template, cDNA was produced by extracting RNA and reverse transcribing it. Some clones are missing from TCRdb's copy, which holds only in-frame ones; the method was immunoSEQ multiplex PCR. This table holds around 140,000 clones, under 60% found once. Findings and caveats of the study: Clarity of TCR sharing across patients fell short of that in mice, possibly HLA-related.

In alopecia areata patients, both lesional scalp punch biopsies and peripheral blood were collected. Sorting of PBMCs yielded the CD4+ and CD8+ T cells. V was trimmed by 2 bases and J by 2 bases, leaving 4 bases between them. This CDR3 has 14 residues. Germline V gene data show CDR1 as SGHTA and CDR2 as FQGNSA. This sequence was found in a human donor with alopecia areata. V is TRBV7-2 and J is TRBJ2-6; D is unclear. The sample here was CD4+ T cells sorted from blood, taken at week 0. Here the CDR3 DNA reads TGTGCCAGCAGCTTACCCCCTGGGGCCAACGTCCTGACTTTC. As protein: CASSLPPGANVLTF.